This T cell receptor (beta chain) was obtained from a study of blood T cell repertoires in COVID-19. Study summary: Acute and convalescent COVID-19 specimens originated in the United States, Italy and Spain. The analysed material was cDNA or gDNA that came from T cells, B-cell-depleted T cells, or PBMCs.

Original processing methods: Amplified reference gene primers provided the basis for estimating nucleated cell counts. Sequencing was performed with immunoSEQ multiplex PCR; in TCRdb, only in-frame clones are kept and a portion is missing. That table gives V, J and clone size, and the DNA gave D and trimming. The sample has about 280,000 clones; roughly 87% are singletons. V dropped 0 bases and J dropped 6; count of bases not matched to a gene: 10. The CDR3 is made up of 17 amino acids. Looked up from germline, CDR1 is LGHNA and CDR2 is YSLEER. J is TRBJ2-2 and V is TRBV4-3, with 7 bases identical to TRBD2. Sequencing was performed on peripheral blood. The TCR originated in a man younger than 35 with active or convalescent COVID-19. CDR3 nucleotide sequence: TGCGCCAGCAGCCAAGATGAGTGGTCAGGGAGGGCCGGGGAGCTGTTTTTT. This translates into CASSQDEWSGRAGELFF.